This T cell receptor beta chain is from a study of cytomegalovirus exposure and HLA in healthy donors. Overall study findings and caveats: Common viral pathogens seemed, in a later analysis, to connect with several of the most significant clusters. Across all donors, roughly uniform sequencing depth was an assumption of the presence/absence analyses. A later analysis linked a missense DCLRE1C variant to TCR beta V- and J-gene trimming.

The PCR used 60 Vbeta and 13 Jbeta primers. Repertoires were generated with immunoSEQ multiplex PCR, while TCRdb's copy carries only in-frame clones and drops some. The data contain under 150,000 clones, just under 85% of them singletons. Only a few counts were recorded for this clone. Its antigen is unidentified. Though nominally healthy at sampling, donors likely had unrecorded immune exposures. Germline CDR1 MNHEY, CDR2 SVGAGI. There are 13 residues in the CDR3. V trimming: 4 bases; J trimming: 2 bases; junction bases outside the gene matches: 2. The V call is TRBV6-5, the J call TRBJ2-7, with 7 bases identical to TRBD1. Material for sequencing was PBMCs. The clonotype originates from a man aged 30-40 years in good health and CMV-seropositive. The DNA of the CDR3 is TGTGCCAGCAGTTCGGGACAGACCTACGAGCAGTACTTC. This gives the protein CASSSGQTYEQYF.